The 30 T cell receptor beta chains in this list originate from one sample, sequenced in a study of T cells expressing NK-cell markers. With the 5' RACE reads reprocessed, TCRdb shows one record per CDR3 protein and no DNA. Its listing shows over 250,000 distinct CDR3 sequences. The material sequenced was blood T cells: a sorted CD56 or NKG2C T cell subset, CD4+ or CD8+ T cells, or bulk PBMC T cells (not recorded which). These receptors originate from a woman aged 18 to 75 in good health.

The V and J genes are TRBV29-1 and TRBJ2-1; TCRdb gives TRBD2 as the D gene, but with no DNA this cannot be confirmed. The CDR3 extends over 15 amino acids. CDR1 SQVTM and CDR2 ANQGSEA come from the germline V gene. The CDR3: CSVGTSGGDYNEQFF.

The chain joins TRBV20-1 to TRBJ2-1; TCRdb indicates TRBD2, and absent DNA this call remains unverified. Germline values: CDR1 DFQATT, CDR2 SNEGSKA (reference sequence). The CDR3 covers 15 residues. The CDR3 protein is CSAPLGRAILFEQFF.

The chain employs TRBV6-5 and TRBJ2-1. Germline CDR1 is MNHEY and CDR2 is SVGAGI. The CDR3 sequence is 12 residues long. CDR3 in amino acids: CASSQGTYEQFF.

The V call is TRBV5-1, the J call TRBJ1-4; TCRdb selects TRBD1, and the lack of DNA leaves this call unchecked. The CDR3 has 15 amino acids. The germline V gene encodes CDR1 SGHRS and CDR2 YFSETQ. The CDR3 here is CASSSNRGGGEKLFF.

The V and J genes are TRBV5-1 and TRBJ2-5; absent DNA, TCRdb's TRBD1 call cannot be checked. The CDR3 has 14 residues. From germline, CDR1 is SGHRS and CDR2 YFSETQ. CDR3 amino acids: CASSLGQPQETQYF.

V is TRBV7-8 and J is TRBJ2-1. CDR1 and CDR2 from the germline V gene are SGHVS and FQNEAQ. CDR3 size: 12 residues. CDR3 protein: CASSLVWNEQFF.

V usage is TRBV6-2 or TRBV6-3 and J usage is TRBJ2-7; TCRdb's D call of TRBD1 is untestable without DNA. Germline V gene sequence: CDR1 MNHEY, CDR2 SVGEGT. The CDR3 consists of 15 residues. The CDR3 sequence: CATKSWTGGAYEQYF.

The gene calls are TRBV28 and TRBJ1-5; TCRdb's D call of TRBD1 is untestable without DNA. The germline CDR1 and CDR2 sequences are MDHEN and SYDVKM. This CDR3 region has 17 residues. This chain's CDR3 is CASSPSGGGRGNQPQHF. The full variable domain, with the rest looked up from reference TRBV28 and TRBJ1-5, is DVKVTQSSRYLVKRTGEKVFLECVQDMDHENMFWYRQDPGLGLRLIYFSYDVKMKEKGDIPEGYSVSREKKERFSLILESASTNQTSMYLCASSPSGGGRGNQPQHFGDGTRLSIL.

The J gene is TRBJ2-5, the V gene TRBV7-2; TCRdb reports TRBD1, a call that lacks DNA to check it against. The germline gives CDR1 SGHTA, CDR2 FQGNSA. This CDR3 has 16 residues. CDR3: CASSLGWGLGQETQYF.

The chain uses TRBV5-1 and TRBJ1-2; without DNA, the TCRdb call of TRBD1 cannot be checked. CDR3 length: 16 amino acids. Germline CDR1 is SGHRS and CDR2 is YFSETQ. The CDR3 region is CASSPAATGANYGYTF. Full variable domain (outside the CDR3, taken from reference TRBV5-1 and TRBJ1-2): KAGVTQTPRYLIKTRGQQVTLSCSPISGHRSVSWYQQTPGQGLQFLFEYFSETQRNKGNFPGRFSGRQFSNSRSEMNVSTLELGDSALYLCASSPAATGANYGYTFGSGTRLTVV.

The chain couples TRBV10-3 to TRBJ2-1; the TCRdb call, TRBD1, lacks DNA for checking. Germline CDR1 ENHRY, CDR2 SYGVKD. This CDR3 contains 14 residues. The CDR3: CAIGAGARYDEQFF.

The chain uses TRBV19 and TRBJ2-2; without DNA, the TCRdb call of TRBD2 cannot be checked. This CDR3 has 17 residues. Germline assignment: CDR1 LNHDA and CDR2 SQIVND (reference sequence). CDR3: CASMRASRGAGTGELFF.

The chain couples TRBV6-2 or TRBV6-3 to TRBJ2-1; TCRdb names TRBD1, which stays unverified in the absence of DNA. CDR1 and CDR2 (germline): MNHEY, SVGEGT. This CDR3 comprises 14 residues. The CDR3 loop is CASGRGGAFNEQFF.

The chain is built from TRBV5-4 and TRBJ1-1. Germline lookup yields CDR1 SGHNT and CDR2 YYREEE (reference sequence). This CDR3 is built from 14 residues. The CDR3 sequence is CASRTNSQNTEAFF.

This sequence joins TRBV28 and TRBJ2-1; TCRdb lists TRBD2, though no DNA is available to test this call. The germline CDR1 and CDR2 sequences are MDHEN and SYDVKM. This CDR3 has 16 residues. Here the CDR3 reads CASSLTSGRSLGEQFF.

The chain links TRBV20-1 to TRBJ2-7; lacking DNA, the TRBD2 call made by TCRdb goes unchecked. CDR1 DFQATT and CDR2 SNEGSKA come from the germline V gene (reference sequence). This CDR3 region has 13 residues. CDR3 sequence reads: CSARGDSTYEQYF.

The CDR3 loop is CASSGGGMVRETQYF. The chain couples TRBV9 to TRBJ2-5; TCRdb's assignment of TRBD2 cannot be checked, as there is no DNA. The CDR3 extends over 15 amino acids. CDR1 and CDR2 from the germline V gene are SGDLS and YYNGEE.

The chain joins TRBV20-1 to TRBJ1-5; no DNA is available, so the TRBD1 call from TCRdb remains unchecked. Per the germline V gene, CDR1 is DFQATT and CDR2 is SNEGSKA (reference sequence). This CDR3 has 13 amino acids. CDR3 amino acids: CSAYRGYNQPQHF.

The chain has TRBV7-9 and TRBJ1-4. Germline loops: CDR1 SEHNR, CDR2 FQNEAQ (reference sequence). The CDR3 length is 14 residues. The CDR3 region is CASSLDRSHEKLFF. The full variable domain, in which reference TRBV7-9 and TRBJ1-4 provide the parts outside the CDR3, is DTGVSQNPRHKITKRGQNVTFRCDPISEHNRLYWYRQTLGQGPEFLTYFQNEAQLEKSRLLSDRFSAERPKGSFSTLEIQRTEQGDSAMYLCASSLDRSHEKLFFGSGTQLSVL.

The chain links TRBV18 to TRBJ2-5. The germline V gene encodes CDR1 KGHSH and CDR2 LQKENI. The CDR3 covers 15 residues. The CDR3 is CASSTTDAYQETQYF.

The rearrangement joins TRBV7-3 to TRBJ1-1; TCRdb picks TRBD1, but there is no DNA to check that call. From germline, CDR1 is SGHTA and CDR2 FQGTGA. This CDR3 has 14 residues. CDR3 sequence reads: CASSRQGGDTEAFF.

The chain carries TRBV4-3 and TRBJ1-6; as DNA is missing, the TRBD1 call by TCRdb cannot be tested. CDR3 length: 14 amino acids. Germline V gene lookup returns CDR1 LGHNA and CDR2 YSLEER. The CDR3: CASSQQGGNSPLHF.

The chain has TRBV5-1 and TRBJ1-1; TCRdb selects TRBD1, and the lack of DNA leaves this call unchecked. Per germline, CDR1 SGHRS and CDR2 YFSETQ. This CDR3 contains 13 residues. CDR3 residues: CASTYTGGPEAFF.

The CDR3 sequence: CASSLWGPPPEQYF. The gene calls are TRBV28 and TRBJ2-7; the D call from TCRdb, TRBD1, cannot be confirmed without DNA. This CDR3 has 14 amino acids. Germline V lookup: CDR1 MDHEN, CDR2 SYDVKM.

This chain links TRBV30 with TRBJ2-1; the D call from TCRdb, TRBD1, cannot be confirmed without DNA. Germline CDR1 is GTSNPN and CDR2 is SVGIG (reference sequence). CDR3 length: 16 amino acids. The CDR3 region is CAWSVHRGRMGGEQFF.

The gene calls are TRBV11-2 and TRBJ2-2; as DNA is missing, the TRBD2 call by TCRdb cannot be tested. Germline CDR1 and CDR2: SGHAT and FQNNGV. The CDR3 sequence is 16 residues long. The CDR3 sequence: CASSLRTGRAPGELFF.

The chain uses TRBV18 and TRBJ1-1; TCRdb's D call, TRBD1, is unchecked because there is no DNA. The CDR3 is 15 residues long. CDR1 and CDR2 (germline): KGHSH, LQKENI. CDR3 protein: CASSPPRGSYTEAFF.

This chain links TRBV4-3 with TRBJ2-5. CDR1 is LGHNA, CDR2 YSLEER, per germline. The CDR3 has 13 amino acids. The CDR3 sequence is CASSQEGSGTQYF.

The rearrangement uses TRBV20-1 and TRBJ2-3; TCRdb's D call of TRBD2 is untestable without DNA. Germline-derived CDR1 and CDR2 are DFQATT and SNEGSKA (reference sequence). The CDR3 length is 14 residues. CDR3 region: CSARVAGGPDTQYF.

The chain uses TRBV19 and TRBJ2-1. The CDR3 is 14 amino acids. Germline CDR1 LNHDA, CDR2 SQIVND (reference sequence). The CDR3 loop is CASSMVREAHEQFF.